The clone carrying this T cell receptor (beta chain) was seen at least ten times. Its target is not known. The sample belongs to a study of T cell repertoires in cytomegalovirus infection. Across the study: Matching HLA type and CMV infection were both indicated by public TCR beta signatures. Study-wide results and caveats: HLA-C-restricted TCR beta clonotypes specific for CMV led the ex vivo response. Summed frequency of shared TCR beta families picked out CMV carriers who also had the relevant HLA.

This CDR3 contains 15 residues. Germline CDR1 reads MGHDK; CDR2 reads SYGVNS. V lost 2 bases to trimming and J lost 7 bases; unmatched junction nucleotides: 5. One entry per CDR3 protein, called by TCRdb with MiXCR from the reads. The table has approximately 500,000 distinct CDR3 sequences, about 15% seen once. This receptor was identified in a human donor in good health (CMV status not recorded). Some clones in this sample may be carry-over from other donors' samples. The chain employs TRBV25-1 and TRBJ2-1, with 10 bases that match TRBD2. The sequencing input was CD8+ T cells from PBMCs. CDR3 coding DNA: TGTGCCAGCAGTGAAGGATCTAGCGGGAGAAATGAGCAGTTCTTC. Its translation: CASSEGSSGRNEQFF.